The clone carrying this T cell receptor (beta chain) has only a few counts. V dropped 6 bases and J dropped 7; count of bases not matched to a gene: 14. CDR1 is SNHLY, CDR2 FYNNEI, per germline. The CDR3 extends over 16 amino acids. TCR beta CDR3 sequences were amplified from RNA transcripts. HTBI primers drove first-round RT-PCR of the TCR CDR3. TCRdb re-called the multiplex PCR reads with MiXCR, one entry per CDR3 protein. The sample gives about 840,000 distinct CDR3 sequences, 35% to 40% of which show up once; approximately 10% is in the top ten. The data belong to a study of T cells in Graves' hyperthyroidism and ophthalmopathy. Graves' hyperthyroidism showing no ophthalmopathy progression within 18 months was considered stable.

This receptor was identified in a man aged 18 to 30 with Graves' hyperthyroidism. Sequencing used blood. This rearrangement joins TRBV2 to TRBJ1-5; TRBD1 matches 8 bases. Here the CDR3 DNA reads TGTGCCAGCAGGAGTTATCCGGACAGGGCTGAACAGCCCCAGCATTTT. Encoded protein: CASRSYPDRAEQPQHF.